This entry features one TCR beta chain sequence. Its antigen target is currently unknown. No qualities accompany the bases; no much larger clone lies one base away. Library method: 5' RACE. Sequencer: Illumina HiSeq 2500. The second PCR ran for roughly 7 to 11 cycles and used a J-beta primer mix along with a sample-barcoded 5' primer. A unique molecular identifier was introduced onto each TCR beta cDNA molecule by a template-switch 5' adaptor carrying 12 random nucleotides. At least 2.5 million CDR3-containing paired-end reads were obtained from each sample. First-strand cDNA was synthesized from all RNA with the Mint cDNA synthesis kit, primed by a TRBC-specific oligonucleotide. After uracil-DNA glycosylase treatment, a first 18-cycle PCR used universal primers M1SS and BC2_uni_R on all cDNA. On the authors' methods: Normalization of each sample was performed by random selection of 1 million high-quality reads, each carrying a distinct molecular identifier. Reads with shared molecular identifiers were discarded instead of being binned into consensus sequences. CDR3 identification, clonotype clustering and error correction used MiTCR with a Q25 quality threshold and the strictest error-elimination algorithm. A nonparametric unseen species model using Euler transformation provided a lower-bound estimate of total TCR beta diversity. TCRdb reworked the public reads: Q25 trimming with fastp, MiXCR clone assembly, productive beta chains retained. Each CDR3 protein appears once, grouped with its most common genes and DNA. TCRdb, rather than the study authors, made the V and J calls. The sample yields some 1.1 million distinct CDR3 sequences; under 40% were counted once. The ten largest clones represent around 14% of the sample.

This entry belongs to a study of blood T cells in healthy people across ages (dated by TCRdb to about 2015). At the level of the whole study: In model experiments, roughly one uniquely barcoded TCR beta cDNA molecule per two T cells was captured by template switching. Four age groups were formed from the donors: young (average about 17 years), middle-aged (approximately 42), aged (roughly 56) and long-lived (about 80). For two donors (one aged 18 to 30 and one aged 80 or older), the study analyzed two additional independent replicas of 1 million unique cDNA reads from the same blood draw. To track age-related changes in TCR beta repertoire diversity, the study relied on deep sequencing normalized with unique cDNA molecular identifiers. To avoid experimental bias, donors of different ages were randomly spread across the sequencing lanes. Results and caveats for the whole study, not just this receptor: Because profiling used bulk unsorted PBMCs, naive and antigen-experienced compartments could not be compared conclusively. Estimates of total diversity from one million sequenced T cells were regarded as lower bounds and underestimates. Observed TCR beta diversity per million T cells fell roughly linearly with age, and a significant reduction was already apparent by age about 38. The long-lived group showed more naive CD4+ T cells, fewer expanded clones and increased TCR diversity than the aged group, suggesting age selection. Donor CMV infection status was unknown, potentially confounding age-related changes in expanded clonotypes. Observed TCR beta diversity correlated strongly with the percentage of naive T cells measured by flow cytometry.

The donors were roughly 39 Caucasian individuals from Russia, aged roughly 6 to 100 years, who were systemically healthy. About 9.6 milliliters of peripheral blood were collected from each donor into EDTA-treated Vacutainer tubes. PBMCs were isolated by Ficoll-Paque density-gradient centrifugation, with at least 6 million obtained per sample. Total RNA was extracted from PBMCs with Trizol reagent, with at least 5 micrograms obtained per sample. The percentages of naive CD45RAhigh/CD27high T cells were determined by flow cytometry on a PBMC aliquot from every donor. Trimming at the junction amounts to 0 bases on V and 2 bases on J, and the germline ends lie 25 bases apart. The CDR3 sequence holds 20 residues, the cysteine and phenylalanine included. Of all the DNA, just the CDR3 is kept, 60 bases in frame from base 1. CDR1 SGDLS and CDR2 YYNGEE were looked up in the germline V gene.

Sequencing used blood. Recombination linked TRBV9 to TRBJ2-3; the D region possibly corresponds to TRBD1 (5 bases align). The TCR was taken from a man younger than 35 in good health. The nucleotide sequence reads TGTGCCAGCAGCGTAGGTTCGGCCAGGGCTTTTGTACGTTACACAGATACGCAGTATTTT. This yields the protein CASSVGSARAFVRYTDTQYF. The CDR3, completed at both ends by the reference TRBV9 and TRBJ2-3 genes, gives the full variable domain DSGVTQTPKHLITATGQRVTLRCSPRSGDLSVYWYQQSLDQGLQFLIQYYNGEERAKGNILERFSAQQFPDLHSELNLSSLELGDSALYFCASSVGSARAFVRYTDTQYFGPGTRLTVL.